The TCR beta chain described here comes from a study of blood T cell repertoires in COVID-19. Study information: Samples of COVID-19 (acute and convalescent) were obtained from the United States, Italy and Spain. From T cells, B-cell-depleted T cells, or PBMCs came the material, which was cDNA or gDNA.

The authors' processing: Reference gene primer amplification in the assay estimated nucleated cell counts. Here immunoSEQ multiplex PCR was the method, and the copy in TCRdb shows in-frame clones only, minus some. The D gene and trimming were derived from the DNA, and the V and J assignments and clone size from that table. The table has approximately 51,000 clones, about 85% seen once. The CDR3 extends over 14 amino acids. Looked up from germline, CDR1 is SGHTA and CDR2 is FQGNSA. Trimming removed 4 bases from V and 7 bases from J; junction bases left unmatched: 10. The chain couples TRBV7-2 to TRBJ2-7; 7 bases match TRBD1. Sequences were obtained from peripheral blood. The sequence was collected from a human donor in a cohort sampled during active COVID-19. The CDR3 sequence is CASSSDPGGGEQYF. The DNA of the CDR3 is TGTGCCAGCAGCTCCGACCCAGGGGGTGGAGAGCAGTACTTC.